The clone carrying this T cell receptor beta chain turned up a few times. The CDR3 has 16 amino acids. With 1 base clipped from V and 2 bases from J, the junction kept 6 bases outside the gene matches. CDR1 is SGHRS, CDR2 YFSETQ, per germline. 13 Jbeta primers and 60 Vbeta primers were used for the PCR. Sequenced by immunoSEQ multiplex PCR; TCRdb stores in-frame clones only, minus some. Here the sample spans 120,000 to 150,000 clones, less than 9.5% being singletons. This sample stems from a study of cytomegalovirus exposure and HLA in healthy donors. Sequences were obtained from PBMCs. The genes are TRBV5-1 and TRBJ1-5; 7 bases agree with TRBD1. The TCR sequence derives from a male donor in good health and CMV-seronegative. CDR3 sequence (DNA): TGCGCCAGCAGCTTGAAGCCTACAGGGGGCAATCAGCCCCAGCATTTT. Translating gives CASSLKPTGGNQPQHF.